The entry that follows covers one T cell receptor (beta chain) sequence. The data are from a study of blood T cell repertoires in COVID-19. The CDR3 covers 15 residues. V was clipped by 2 bases and J by 7 bases, with 14 bases between them. CDR1 is MNHNY and CDR2 is SVGAGI in the germline V gene (reference sequence). Sequencing was performed with immunoSEQ multiplex PCR; in TCRdb, only in-frame clones are kept and a portion is missing. The profile shows around 260,000 clones, 85% to 90% of them singletons. The J gene is TRBJ1-4, the V gene TRBV6-6; a weak D match, TRBD1 (6 bases). The specimen was peripheral blood. The receptor was derived from a man between 25 and 39 years old with acute or convalescent COVID-19. DNA for the CDR3: TGTGCCAGCAGTTACGGGGGGGCAGGAGGTGAAAAACTGTTTTTT. It codes for CASSYGGAGGEKLFF.